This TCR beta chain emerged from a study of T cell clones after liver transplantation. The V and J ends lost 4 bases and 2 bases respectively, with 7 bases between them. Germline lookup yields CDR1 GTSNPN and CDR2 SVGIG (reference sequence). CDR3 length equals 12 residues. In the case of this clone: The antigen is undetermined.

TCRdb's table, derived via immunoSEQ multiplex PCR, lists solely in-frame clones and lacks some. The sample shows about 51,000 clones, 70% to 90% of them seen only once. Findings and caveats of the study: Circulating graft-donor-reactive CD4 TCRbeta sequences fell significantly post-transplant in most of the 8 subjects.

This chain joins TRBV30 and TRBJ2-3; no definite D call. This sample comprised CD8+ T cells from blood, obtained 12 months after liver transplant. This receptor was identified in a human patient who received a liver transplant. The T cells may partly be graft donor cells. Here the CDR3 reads CAWTGYTDTQYF. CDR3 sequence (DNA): TGTGCCTGGACAGGCTACACAGATACGCAGTATTTT. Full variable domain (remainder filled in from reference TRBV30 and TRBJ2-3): SQTIHQWPATLVQPVGSPLSLECTVEGTSNPNLYWYRQAAGRGLQLLFYSVGIGQISSEVPQNLSASRPQDRQFILSSKKLLLSDSGFYLCAWTGYTDTQYFGPGTRLTVL.